This entry is about one T cell receptor (beta chain). Its antigen is unidentified. PCR used 60 Vbeta primers and 13 Jbeta primers. Profiled with immunoSEQ multiplex PCR; TCRdb holds only in-frame clones, not every one. The sample gives approximately 150,000 clones, 77% of which show up once; about 2.4% is in the top ten. This specimen belongs to a study of cytomegalovirus exposure and HLA in healthy donors. About the study: One earlier analysis, a look at roughly 170 million T cells, found around 110 million unique TCR beta sequences.

The study, taken as a whole, reports: Per a prior analysis, the majority of TCR beta V segments were productive roughly 90% or roughly 30% of the time. As confirmed in vitro, a few CMV-associated chains were specific for CMV antigens.

Trimming pared 8 bases from V and 1 base from J, leaving 17 bases between. The CDR3 has 15 residues. Germline-derived CDR1 and CDR2 are MDHEN and SYDVKM. Sequences were obtained from PBMCs. J is TRBJ1-1 and V is TRBV28; a weak D match, TRBD1 (6 bases). The clonotype originates from a woman aged 40-49 years in good health and CMV-seropositive. Written as DNA, the CDR3 is TGTGCCAGCGGACAGAAAGGGACGGCGAACACTGAAGCTTTCTTT. As protein: CASGQKGTANTEAFF.